A selection of T cell receptor beta chains follows, all from one sample in a study of blood T cell repertoires in COVID-19. Repertoires were generated with immunoSEQ multiplex PCR, while TCRdb's copy carries only in-frame clones and drops some. The sample yields hundreds of thousands of clones, approximately 78% seen once. The sequenced sample consisted of peripheral blood. The receptors derive from a woman aged 80 or over with acute or convalescent COVID-19. Both conserved end residues are part of each CDR3. D genes are given only for firm matches. Clone size, where shown, is once, few, many, or a class for clones that have expanded.

V	D	size	J	CDR3	DNA
TRBV7-2	TRBD2	NA	TRBJ2-5	CASRIYNTGLAETQYF	TGTGCCAGCAGAATATATAACACAGGACTAGCGGAGACCCAGTACTTC
TRBV19	TRBD1	NA	TRBJ2-1	CASSTGGQGHEQFF	TGTGCCAGTAGTACCGGAGGACAGGGCCATGAGCAGTTCTTC
TRBV5-5	NA	NA	TRBJ1-2	CASSYDHSNYGYTF	TGTGCCAGCAGCTATGACCACAGCAACTATGGCTACACCTTC
TRBV6-5	NA	once	TRBJ2-7	CASRAASDAYEQYF	TGTGCCAGCAGGGCCGCTAGCGACGCCTACGAGCAGTACTTC
TRBV7-9	TRBD2	NA	TRBJ2-7	CASSLDLAGGHTYEQYF	TGTGCCAGCAGCTTAGACTTAGCGGGGGGGCACACCTACGAGCAGTACTTC
TRBV11-2	NA	NA	TRBJ2-3	CASSTLGGATDTQYF	TGTGCCAGCAGCACACTAGGAGGTGCCACAGATACGCAGTATTTT
TRBV12-5	NA	NA	TRBJ2-7	CASADRTATYEQYF	TGTGCTAGTGCCGACCGGACAGCTACCTACGAGCAGTACTTC
TRBV19	NA	NA	TRBJ1-5	CASSIAGYSNQPQHF	TGTGCCAGTAGTATAGCAGGGTATAGCAATCAGCCCCAGCATTTT
TRBV5-1	TRBD1	few	TRBJ2-2	CASSFRDSGNTGELFF	TGCGCCAGCAGCTTCCGGGACAGCGGAAACACCGGGGAGCTGTTTTTT
TRBV27	NA	NA	TRBJ2-7	CASSLSSLDLYEQYF	TGTGCCAGCAGTTTATCTTCTCTAGATTTGTACGAGCAGTACTTC
TRBV6-5	NA	once	TRBJ2-1	CASSPRTYNEQFF	TGTGCCAGCAGCCCGAGAACCTACAATGAGCAGTTCTTC
TRBV30	TRBD1	NA	TRBJ2-3	CAWSVGTGTDTQYF	TGTGCCTGGAGTGTCGGGACAGGGACAGATACGCAGTATTTT
TRBV7-8	TRBD1	once	TRBJ1-5	CASSLAGQINQPQHF	TGTGCCAGCAGCTTAGCGGGACAGATTAATCAGCCCCAGCATTTT
TRBV23-1	TRBD2	once	TRBJ2-2	CASIGTSGRARSDGELFF	TGCGCCAGCATCGGGACTAGCGGGAGGGCCAGGAGTGACGGGGAGCTGTTTTTT
TRBV25-1	NA	NA	TRBJ2-5	CASSEFGGSQETQYF	TGTGCCAGCAGTGAATTTGGGGGGTCCCAAGAGACCCAGTACTTC
TRBV27	NA	NA	TRBJ2-3	CASMDYRSTDTQYF	TGTGCCAGCATGGACTATCGAAGCACAGATACGCAGTATTTT